Listed here are 2 T cell receptor beta chains from one sample, sequenced in a study of blood T cell repertoires in COVID-19. The data were produced by immunoSEQ multiplex PCR, yet TCRdb's version contains in-frame clones alone and is incomplete. The top ten hold approximately 4% of the sample, which has 310,000 or so clones, roughly 88% seen once. Material: peripheral blood. The receptors derive from a woman aged 50 to 60 with active or convalescent COVID-19.

The rearrangement links TRBV30 to TRBJ1-2; TRBD1 agrees at 11 bases. Looked up from germline, CDR1 is GTSNPN and CDR2 is SVGIG (reference sequence). Trimming removed 5 bases from V and 8 bases from J; junction bases left unmatched: 7. The CDR3 has 13 residues. The CDR3: CAWGGQGAEGYTF. CDR3 coding DNA: TGTGCCTGGGGCGGACAGGGGGCCGAGGGCTACACCTTC.

This chain joins TRBV5-1 and TRBJ2-7; D not certain. The V end lost 0 bases, the J end lost 2 bases, and 9 bases lay between the germline ends. CDR1 and CDR2 from the germline V gene are SGHRS and YFSETQ. This CDR3 spans 14 amino acids. CDR3 nucleotide sequence: TGCGCCAGCAGCTTGGAAGCCCTAACCTACGAGCAGTACTTC. Amino acids: CASSLEALTYEQYF.